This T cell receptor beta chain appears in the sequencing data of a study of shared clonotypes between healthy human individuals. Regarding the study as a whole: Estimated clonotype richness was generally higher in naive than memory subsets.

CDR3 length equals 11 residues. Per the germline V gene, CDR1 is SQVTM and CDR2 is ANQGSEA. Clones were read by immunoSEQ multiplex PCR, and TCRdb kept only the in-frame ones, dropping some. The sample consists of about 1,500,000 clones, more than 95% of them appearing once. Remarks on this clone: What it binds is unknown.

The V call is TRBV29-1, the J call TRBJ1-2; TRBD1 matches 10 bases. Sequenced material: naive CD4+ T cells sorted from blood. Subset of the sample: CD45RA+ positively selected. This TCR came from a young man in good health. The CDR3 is CTGTGATGYTF. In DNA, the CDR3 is TGCACCGGGACAGGGGCAACCGGCTACACCTTC. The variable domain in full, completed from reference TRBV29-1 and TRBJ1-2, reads SAVISQKPSRDICQRGTSLTIQCQVDSQVTMMFWYRQQPGQSLTLIATANQGSEATYESGFVIDKFPISRPNLTFSTLTVSNMSPEDSSIYLCTGTGATGYTFGSGTRLTVV.